What follows are 15 T cell receptor beta chains derived from one specimen sequenced in a study of brain T cells in children with intractable seizures. The time point: blood from clinic visit 5 months post-surgery; TSC patient then seizure free. Method: immunoSEQ multiplex PCR; TCRdb's copy keeps in-frame clones and lacks some. Of hundreds of thousands of clones detected, roughly 93% appear once; the ten largest clones hold 4.5% to 7%. The sample consisted of peripheral blood, taken roughly 5 months after surgery. The receptors originated from a boy under three years old with tuberous sclerosis and intractable seizures.

J is TRBJ2-1 and V is TRBV3-1 (or the pseudogene TRBV3-2), with no clear D. The germline gives CDR1 LGHDT, CDR2 YNNKEL (reference sequence). V shed 4 bases and J shed 9 bases, with 10 bases lying between them. The CDR3 runs to 12 residues. The CDR3 spells CASSLNYGEQFF. In DNA, the CDR3 is TGTGCCAGCAGCCTTAATTATGGTGAGCAGTTCTTC.

The gene calls are TRBV9 and TRBJ2-6; D is unclear. V lost 7 bases to trimming and J lost 1 base, with 6 bases between them. CDR3 size: 13 residues. From germline, CDR1 is SGDLS and CDR2 YYNGEE. This CDR3 reads CASSRSGANVLTF. CDR3 coding DNA: TGTGCCAGCTCTCGTTCTGGGGCCAACGTCCTGACTTTC.

V and J are TRBV7-8 and TRBJ2-1, with 7 positions matching TRBD1. V was pared by 5 bases and J by 2 bases, with 6 bases of the junction left unmatched. CDR1 is SGHVS, CDR2 FQNEAQ, per germline. The CDR3 runs 15 residues. The CDR3 sequence: CASSATGLTYNEQFF. The CDR3 DNA sequence: TGTGCCAGCAGCGCGACAGGGCTCACCTACAATGAGCAGTTCTTC.

This chain joins TRBV5-4 and TRBJ2-6, with 9 bases identical to TRBD1. Germline V gene lookup returns CDR1 SGHNT and CDR2 YYREEE (reference sequence). V lost 0 bases, J lost 2 bases, and 9 bases stayed unmatched. CDR3 length equals 19 residues. CDR3 sequence (DNA): TGTGCCAGCAGCTTGGATAACAGGGGGCGTTGGGCTGGGGCCAACGTCCTGACTTTC. It codes for CASSLDNRGRWAGANVLTF.

This chain links TRBV3-1 (or the pseudogene TRBV3-2) with TRBJ2-1; D not resolved. The V gene's germline CDR1 is LGHDT and CDR2 YNNKEL (reference sequence). The V gene lost 5 bases and the J gene lost 4 bases, with 15 bases spanning the gap. This CDR3 is built from 15 residues. In DNA form, the CDR3 reads TGTGCCAGCAGCACCCCTACCGAGTTATACAATGAGCAGTTCTTC. This translates into CASSTPTELYNEQFF.

In its sample, this clone was seen once. The genes are TRBV5-5 and TRBJ1-5; TRBD1 is a possible D gene (6 bases). V lost 4 bases and J lost 5, with 13 bases in between. This CDR3 region has 14 residues. Germline CDR1 is SGHKS and CDR2 is YYEKEE (reference sequence). In DNA, the CDR3 is TGTGCCAGCAGCCGGACAGAGTGGGATCAGCCCCAGCATTTT. Translation gives CASSRTEWDQPQHF.

The chain uses TRBV19 and TRBJ2-1; 8 bases map to TRBD2. V lost 5 bases, J lost 0 bases, and 15 bases stayed unmatched. The CDR3 has 19 residues. The germline CDR1 and CDR2 sequences are LNHDA and SQIVND (reference sequence). CDR3 DNA sequence: TGTGCCAGTAGTCCCCCCTGGGTGGCGGGGGGAAGCTCCTACAATGAGCAGTTCTTC. Protein: CASSPPWVAGGSSYNEQFF.

CDR3 DNA: TGCGCCAGCAGCCTTGAAAGCCAAGAGACCCAGTACTTC. Amino acid sequence: CASSLESQETQYF. The V and J genes are TRBV4-1 and TRBJ2-5; D uncertain. The CDR3 length is 13 residues. V was pared by 4 bases and J by 1 base, with 7 bases between. Per germline, CDR1 MGHRA and CDR2 YSYEKL.

V and J are TRBV30 and TRBJ2-1; D remains ambiguous. In germline, CDR1 is GTSNPN, CDR2 SVGIG (reference sequence). V shed 4 bases and J shed 0 bases, with 19 bases lying between them. This CDR3 comprises 17 residues. CDR3 region: CAWKVLRGSSSYNEQFF. The CDR3 region has the DNA TGTGCCTGGAAAGTTTTACGTGGCAGTTCCTCCTACAATGAGCAGTTCTTC. Full variable domain (outside the CDR3, taken from reference TRBV30 and TRBJ2-1): SQTIHQWPATLVQPVGSPLSLECTVEGTSNPNLYWYRQAAGRGLQLLFYSVGIGQISSEVPQNLSASRPQDRQFILSSKKLLLSDSGFYLCAWKVLRGSSSYNEQFFGPGTRLTVL.

The chain employs TRBV12-5 and TRBJ2-7, with a weak D call TRBD2 (6 bases). V was clipped by 3 bases and J by 0 bases, with 12 bases between them. Germline V gene data show CDR1 as LGHNT and CDR2 as FRNRAP. The CDR3 contains 15 residues. The CDR3, as DNA: TGTGCTAGTGGTTTAATTCTCGGGAGCTCCTACGAGCAGTACTTC. Its protein product is CASGLILGSSYEQYF. The full variable domain, with the rest looked up from reference TRBV12-5 and TRBJ2-7, is DARVTQTPRHKVTEMGQEVTMRCQPILGHNTVFWYRQTMMQGLELLAYFRNRAPLDDSGMPKDRFSAEMPDATLATLKIQPSEPRDSAVYFCASGLILGSSYEQYFGPGTRLTVT.

CDR3 sequence: CASSQVHTGQRYEQYF. The CDR3 coding sequence is TGCGCCAGCAGCCAAGTCCATACGGGACAGCGATACGAGCAGTACTTC. The gene calls are TRBV4-1 and TRBJ2-7, with 7 bases that match TRBD1. Germline-derived CDR1 and CDR2 are MGHRA and YSYEKL. The V segment lost 1 base and the J segment 4 bases; nucleotides outside the gene matches: 10. This CDR3 has 16 amino acids.

This chain uses TRBV13 with TRBJ2-7, with D possibly matching TRBD2 (6 bases). The CDR3 spans 15 residues. The germline V gene encodes CDR1 PRHDT and CDR2 FYEKMQ (reference sequence). V was pared by 5 bases and J by 0 bases, with 14 bases between. CDR3 protein: CASSPFAGSSYEQYF. The CDR3 DNA reads as TGTGCCAGCAGCCCGTTCGCGGGATCCTCCTACGAGCAGTACTTC.

V usage is TRBV5-1 and J usage is TRBJ2-3; D gene uncertain. The germline V and J ends were trimmed by 4 bases and 2 bases, with 14 bases remaining between them. This CDR3 is built from 15 residues. Germline V gene sequence: CDR1 SGHRS, CDR2 YFSETQ. This chain's CDR3 is CASSGVRGITDTQYF. As DNA, the CDR3 is TGCGCCAGCAGCGGGGTACGAGGCATCACAGATACGCAGTATTTT.

The chain employs TRBV7-9 and TRBJ1-1, with TRBD1 matching 8 bases. Germline V gene sequence: CDR1 SEHNR, CDR2 FQNEAQ (reference sequence). J gave up 11 bases and V 5 bases, and 10 bases lay outside the gene matches. CDR3 length: 13 residues. This CDR3 is CASSPQGADRAFF. In nucleotides, the CDR3 is TGTGCCAGCAGCCCGCAGGGGGCCGATAGGGCTTTCTTT.

V and J are TRBV4-1 and TRBJ2-3; the match to TRBD2 covers 8 bases. The J segment lost 5 bases and the V segment lost 8 bases, leaving 9 bases of the junction unmatched. This CDR3 is built from 14 residues. CDR1 is MGHRA and CDR2 is YSYEKL in the germline V gene. The CDR3 DNA reads as TGCGCCAGCGCGACTAGCGTGAACGGAGATACGCAGTATTTT. This translates into CASATSVNGDTQYF.